These T cell receptor beta chains were read from a single sample in a study of T-cell reconstitution after alpha-beta-depleted transplantation in children. TCRdb re-called the PCR reads through MiXCR, storing one row per CDR3 protein. This table has fewer than 700,000 distinct CDR3 sequences, 10% to 15% appearing once. The sequencing here drew on PBMCs, mostly from graft donor cells, taken 360 days after TCRalphabeta/CD19-depleted stem cell transplant. Receptors originate from a male patient younger than 18 who had a stem cell transplant for acute myeloid leukemia, so the T cells may come from the graft donor. Both conserved end residues are part of each CDR3. Fields, in order: J gene, clone size, D gene, V gene, CDR3 protein, CDR3 DNA. A D gene is named only where the DNA matches it firmly. Expanded clones are given a class, and other clones once, few, many or no size at all.

J gene: TRBJ2-7
clone size: many
D gene: -
V gene: TRBV29-1
CDR3 protein: CSAAVGVGHEQYF
CDR3 DNA: TGCAGCGCCGCGGTGGGGGTAGGACACGAGCAGTACTTC

J gene: TRBJ1-1
clone size: -
D gene: -
V gene: TRBV3-1
CDR3 protein: CASSPSSGMNTEAFF
CDR3 DNA: TGTGCCAGCAGCCCTTCGTCCGGGATGAACACTGAAGCTTTCTTT

J gene: TRBJ2-2
clone size: -
D gene: TRBD1
V gene: TRBV20-1
CDR3 protein: CSASETGVSGELFF
CDR3 DNA: TGCAGTGCGTCCGAGACAGGGGTATCCGGGGAGCTGTTTTTT

J gene: TRBJ2-1
clone size: -
D gene: TRBD2
V gene: TRBV14
CDR3 protein: CASSQDSPSGILSEGFF
CDR3 DNA: TGTGCCAGCAGCCAAGATTCCCCTAGCGGGATATTGTCCGAGGGGTTCTTC

J gene: TRBJ1-5
clone size: -
D gene: -
V gene: TRBV30
CDR3 protein: CAWSADGDSNQPQHF
CDR3 DNA: TGTGCCTGGAGCGCGGACGGAGATAGCAATCAGCCCCAGCATTTT

J gene: TRBJ2-7
clone size: -
D gene: TRBD2
V gene: TRBV5-4
CDR3 protein: CASSRSPGLPLREQYF
CDR3 DNA: TGTGCCAGCAGCCGTTCTCCGGGACTACCGTTACGGGAGCAGTACTTC

J gene: TRBJ2-1
clone size: few
D gene: -
V gene: TRBV12-3/TRBV12-4
CDR3 protein: CASSLLAGSGANEQFF
CDR3 DNA: TGTGCCAGCAGTTTATTGGCAGGGAGTGGGGCAAATGAGCAGTTCTTC

J gene: TRBJ2-5
clone size: few
D gene: -
V gene: TRBV6-2/TRBV6-3
CDR3 protein: CASSYPRTGRETQYF
CDR3 DNA: TGTGCCAGCAGTTACCCGAGGACGGGTCGGGAGACCCAGTACTTC

J gene: TRBJ1-2
clone size: -
D gene: -
V gene: TRBV4-3
CDR3 protein: CASSQDKGGHQLARGYTF
CDR3 DNA: TGCGCCAGCAGCCAAGATAAGGGGGGACACCAGCTCGCGAGGGGCTACACCTTC

J gene: TRBJ2-1
clone size: -
D gene: TRBD1
V gene: TRBV6-2/TRBV6-3
CDR3 protein: CASSYQGVRAHNEQFF
CDR3 DNA: TGTGCCAGCAGTTACCAGGGGGTTCGGGCGCACAATGAGCAGTTCTTC

J gene: TRBJ2-3
clone size: few
D gene: TRBD2
V gene: TRBV7-3
CDR3 protein: CASSGLSAGLASDTQYF
CDR3 DNA: TGTGCCAGCAGCGGTCTTTCTGCGGGACTAGCTTCAGATACGCAGTATTTT

J gene: TRBJ2-5
clone size: few
D gene: TRBD2
V gene: TRBV27
CDR3 protein: CASSPRTSGRAEETQYF
CDR3 DNA: TGTGCCAGCAGTCCTCGGACTAGCGGGAGGGCCGAAGAGACCCAGTACTTC

J gene: TRBJ1-3
clone size: -
D gene: -
V gene: TRBV15
CDR3 protein: CATSRVVGASGNTIYF
CDR3 DNA: TGTGCCACCAGCAGAGTGGTCGGGGCCTCTGGAAACACCATATATTTT

J gene: TRBJ2-7
clone size: -
D gene: TRBD2
V gene: TRBV2
CDR3 protein: CASSEVLAGGPGYEQYF
CDR3 DNA: TGTGCCAGCAGTGAGGTCCTAGCGGGAGGGCCCGGCTACGAGCAGTACTTC

J gene: TRBJ2-3
clone size: -
D gene: -
V gene: TRBV20-1
CDR3 protein: CSARAAKDTQYF
CDR3 DNA: TGCAGTGCTAGAGCGGCTAAGGATACGCAGTATTTT

J gene: TRBJ2-7
clone size: -
D gene: -
V gene: TRBV7-6
CDR3 protein: CASSLGGDETYEQYF
CDR3 DNA: TGTGCCAGCAGCTTAGGAGGGGACGAAACATACGAGCAGTACTTC

J gene: TRBJ2-3
clone size: many
D gene: -
V gene: TRBV7-8
CDR3 protein: CASSWTTASTDTQYF
CDR3 DNA: TGTGCCAGCAGTTGGACTACTGCGAGCACAGATACGCAGTATTTT

J gene: TRBJ2-5
clone size: -
D gene: -
V gene: TRBV3-1
CDR3 protein: CASSQEVMRETQYF
CDR3 DNA: TGTGCCAGCAGCCAAGAGGTCATGAGGGAGACCCAGTACTTC

J gene: TRBJ2-1
clone size: many
D gene: TRBD2
V gene: TRBV28
CDR3 protein: CASSLCTLAGENEQFF
CDR3 DNA: TGTGCCAGCAGTTTATGCACGCTAGCGGGAGAAAATGAGCAGTTCTTC

J gene: TRBJ2-5
clone size: -
D gene: -
V gene: TRBV29-1
CDR3 protein: CSKRVVQETQYF
CDR3 DNA: TGCAGTAAACGGGTAGTCCAAGAGACCCAGTACTTC

J gene: TRBJ2-7
clone size: -
D gene: TRBD1
V gene: TRBV28
CDR3 protein: CACSLLQGNHYEQYF
CDR3 DNA: TGTGCCTGCAGTTTATTACAGGGGAACCACTACGAGCAGTACTTC

J gene: TRBJ1-1
clone size: -
D gene: TRBD1
V gene: TRBV18
CDR3 protein: CASSPLDRENTEAFF
CDR3 DNA: TGTGCCAGCTCACCGTTGGACAGGGAGAACACTGAAGCTTTCTTT

J gene: TRBJ2-5
clone size: -
D gene: -
V gene: TRBV20-1
CDR3 protein: CSARHSGETQYF
CDR3 DNA: TGCAGTGCTAGACACTCGGGAGAGACCCAGTACTTC

J gene: TRBJ2-1
clone size: -
D gene: TRBD2
V gene: TRBV3-1
CDR3 protein: CASILLSGDEYNEQFF
CDR3 DNA: TGTGCCAGCATACTCCTTAGCGGGGACGAATACAATGAGCAGTTCTTC

J gene: TRBJ2-2
clone size: -
D gene: -
V gene: TRBV20-1
CDR3 protein: CSARDRSITGELFF
CDR3 DNA: TGCAGTGCTAGAGATCGGTCGATCACCGGGGAGCTGTTTTTT

J gene: TRBJ2-2
clone size: few
D gene: -
V gene: TRBV4-3
CDR3 protein: CASSQDNWSGELFF
CDR3 DNA: TGCGCCAGCAGCCAAGATAATTGGTCCGGGGAGCTGTTTTTT

J gene: TRBJ1-1
clone size: -
D gene: -
V gene: TRBV15
CDR3 protein: CATSRDGTPVGTEAFF
CDR3 DNA: TGTGCCACCAGCAGAGACGGGACCCCCGTCGGCACTGAAGCTTTCTTT

J gene: TRBJ2-1
clone size: many
D gene: -
V gene: TRBV29-1
CDR3 protein: CSVEDSTGRSSYNEQFF
CDR3 DNA: TGCAGCGTTGAAGATTCCACAGGCCGGAGCTCCTACAATGAGCAGTTCTTC

J gene: TRBJ2-1
clone size: -
D gene: -
V gene: TRBV18
CDR3 protein: CASSPLTGQNYNEQFF
CDR3 DNA: TGTGCCAGCTCACCACTTACGGGGCAGAACTACAATGAGCAGTTCTTC

J gene: TRBJ1-2
clone size: -
D gene: TRBD1
V gene: TRBV7-2
CDR3 protein: CASSWGGQAAYGYTF
CDR3 DNA: TGTGCCAGCAGCTGGGGGGGACAGGCAGCTTATGGCTACACCTTC

J gene: TRBJ2-7
clone size: few
D gene: -
V gene: TRBV18
CDR3 protein: CASSPLLGSIYEQYF
CDR3 DNA: TGTGCCAGCTCACCCCTATTAGGGAGTATTTACGAGCAGTACTTC

J gene: TRBJ2-1
clone size: many
D gene: TRBD2
V gene: TRBV4-2
CDR3 protein: CASSHNIAGGHYNEQFF
CDR3 DNA: TGTGCCAGCAGCCATAACATAGCGGGAGGGCACTACAATGAGCAGTTCTTC

J gene: TRBJ2-7
clone size: few
D gene: TRBD2
V gene: TRBV19
CDR3 protein: CASTCIESGSRYEQYF
CDR3 DNA: TGTGCCAGTACCTGCATTGAGAGCGGGAGTAGGTACGAGCAGTACTTC

J gene: TRBJ2-2
clone size: -
D gene: -
V gene: TRBV7-9
CDR3 protein: CASTSDRNTGELFF
CDR3 DNA: TGTGCCAGCACCTCTGACCGGAACACCGGGGAGCTGTTTTTT

J gene: TRBJ2-7
clone size: few
D gene: TRBD1
V gene: TRBV7-6
CDR3 protein: CASSTPGQGARISYEQYF
CDR3 DNA: TGTGCCAGCAGTACGCCGGGACAGGGGGCGCGTATCTCCTACGAGCAGTACTTC

J gene: TRBJ2-1
clone size: many
D gene: TRBD2
V gene: TRBV11-1
CDR3 protein: CASSLTSGRLNEQFF
CDR3 DNA: TGTGCCAGCAGCTTAACTAGCGGGAGATTAAATGAGCAGTTCTTC

J gene: TRBJ1-4
clone size: few
D gene: TRBD1
V gene: TRBV29-1
CDR3 protein: CSVEENRGTNEKLFF
CDR3 DNA: TGCAGCGTTGAAGAGAACAGGGGAACTAATGAAAAACTGTTTTTT

J gene: TRBJ2-7
clone size: few
D gene: -
V gene: TRBV11-1
CDR3 protein: CASRDRKGLSYEQYF
CDR3 DNA: TGTGCCAGCAGAGACCGGAAGGGGCTCTCCTACGAGCAGTACTTC

J gene: TRBJ2-7
clone size: -
D gene: TRBD1
V gene: TRBV18
CDR3 protein: CASASGTGAYEQYF
CDR3 DNA: TGTGCCAGCGCTTCCGGGACAGGGGCCTACGAGCAGTACTTC

J gene: TRBJ2-5
clone size: few
D gene: TRBD1
V gene: TRBV12-3/TRBV12-4
CDR3 protein: CASSPVLPGQIKETQYF
CDR3 DNA: TGTGCCAGCAGTCCGGTCCTCCCGGGACAGATAAAAGAGACCCAGTACTTC

J gene: TRBJ2-7
clone size: few
D gene: TRBD1
V gene: TRBV19
CDR3 protein: CASSIEGTGPHEQYF
CDR3 DNA: TGTGCCAGTAGTATAGAAGGGACAGGGCCCCACGAGCAGTACTTC

J gene: TRBJ2-2
clone size: few
D gene: -
V gene: TRBV4-3
CDR3 protein: CASSPIATGELFF
CDR3 DNA: TGCGCCAGCAGCCCTATAGCCACCGGGGAGCTGTTTTTT

J gene: TRBJ2-1
clone size: -
D gene: -
V gene: TRBV28
CDR3 protein: CASSLYGGTYNEQFF
CDR3 DNA: TGTGCCAGCAGTTTATATGGCGGGACCTACAATGAGCAGTTCTTC

J gene: TRBJ2-2
clone size: -
D gene: TRBD1
V gene: TRBV15
CDR3 protein: CATSTEWGQGSSGELFF
CDR3 DNA: TGTGCCACCAGCACAGAGTGGGGACAGGGTTCCTCCGGGGAGCTGTTTTTT

J gene: TRBJ2-3
clone size: -
D gene: -
V gene: TRBV29-1
CDR3 protein: CSVGWRGAQADTQYF
CDR3 DNA: TGCAGCGTTGGTTGGAGAGGGGCCCAGGCAGATACGCAGTATTTT

J gene: TRBJ2-1
clone size: many
D gene: TRBD2
V gene: TRBV7-2
CDR3 protein: CASSTYSGKSYNEQFF
CDR3 DNA: TGTGCCAGCAGCACCTATAGCGGGAAGTCCTACAATGAGCAGTTCTTC